These 21 T cell receptor beta chains came from one sample sequenced in a study of shared clonotypes between healthy human individuals. Sequencing used immunoSEQ multiplex PCR; TCRdb keeps in-frame clones, though not all of them. The sample yields about 2.4 million clones, under 95% seen once. The sample consisted of naive CD4+ T cells from PBMCs. Subset described: CD45RA+ positively selected. The receptors derive from a man aged 18-30 years in good health. Some clones in this sample may be carry-over from other donors' samples.

CDR3 nucleotides: TGTGCCAGCAGCTTAGGGGACAGGGGGCGCATCGATGAGCAGTTCTTC. Protein product: CASSLGDRGRIDEQFF. V is TRBV7-9 and J is TRBJ2-1; 12 nucleotides match TRBD1. This CDR3 spans 16 amino acids. The V gene end was trimmed by 1 base and the J gene end by 8 bases; junction bases not matched to a gene: 6. CDR1 is SEHNR and CDR2 is FQNEAQ in the germline V gene (reference sequence).

This clone was observed a single time. The CDR3 loop is CASKLSKGQGARGNQPQHF. CDR3 DNA sequence: TGTGCCAGCAAACTGTCCAAGGGACAGGGGGCGAGAGGCAATCAGCCCCAGCATTTT. The chain joins TRBV28 to TRBJ1-5, with 12 bases fitting TRBD1. Looked up from germline, CDR1 is MDHEN and CDR2 is SYDVKM. With 7 bases clipped from V and 2 bases from J, the junction kept 15 bases outside the gene matches. CDR3 size: 19 residues. The full variable domain, completed using reference TRBV28 and TRBJ1-5, is DVKVTQSSRYLVKRTGEKVFLECVQDMDHENMFWYRQDPGLGLRLIYFSYDVKMKEKGDIPEGYSVSREKKERFSLILESASTNQTSMYLCASKLSKGQGARGNQPQHFGDGTRLSIL.

As to this clone: Within the sample, other DNA sequences also encode this same CDR3. This rearrangement joins TRBV7-2 to TRBJ2-1; 7 positions match TRBD2. CDR1 and CDR2 from the germline V gene are SGHTA and FQGNSA. With V trimmed by 2 bases and J by 4 bases, 2 bases remained unmatched. This CDR3 has 14 amino acids. The CDR3 coding sequence is TGTGCCAGCAGCTTACTAGCGGCTTACAATGAGCAGTTCTTC. This translates into CASSLLAAYNEQFF. Full variable domain (missing parts from reference TRBV7-2 and TRBJ2-1): GAGVSQSPSNKVTEKGKDVELRCDPISGHTALYWYRQSLGQGLEFLIYFQGNSAPDKSGLPSDRFSAERTGGSVSTLTIQRTQQEDSAVYLCASSLLAAYNEQFFGPGTRLTVL.

The chain is built from TRBV30 and TRBJ1-5, with 9 bases identical to TRBD1. Losses at the gene ends were 1 base for V and 8 bases for J; bases not matched to a gene: 3. Per germline, CDR1 GTSNPN and CDR2 SVGIG (reference sequence). The CDR3 totals 13 residues. CDR3 nucleotides: TGTGCCTGGAGTGGGACAGGGGCAAAGCCCCAGCATTTT. This codes for CAWSGTGAKPQHF. Complete variable domain (other parts from reference TRBV30 and TRBJ1-5): SQTIHQWPATLVQPVGSPLSLECTVEGTSNPNLYWYRQAAGRGLQLLFYSVGIGQISSEVPQNLSASRPQDRQFILSSKKLLLSDSGFYLCAWSGTGAKPQHFGDGTRLSIL.

The CDR3 nucleotides are TGCGCCAGCAGAGGGCCAGGGACTAGCACAGATACGCAGTATTTT. Protein product: CASRGPGTSTDTQYF. The chain is built from TRBV5-1 and TRBJ2-3, with D tentatively TRBD2 (6 bases). The CDR3 length is 15 residues. The V gene lost 5 bases and the J gene lost 0 bases, with 13 bases spanning the gap. Per germline, CDR1 SGHRS and CDR2 YFSETQ. Complete variable domain (other parts from reference TRBV5-1 and TRBJ2-3): KAGVTQTPRYLIKTRGQQVTLSCSPISGHRSVSWYQQTPGQGLQFLFEYFSETQRNKGNFPGRFSGRQFSNSRSEMNVSTLELGDSALYLCASRGPGTSTDTQYFGPGTRLTVL.

V usage is TRBV28 and J usage is TRBJ1-6; D possibly corresponds to TRBD1 (6 bases). Germline V gives CDR1 MDHEN, CDR2 SYDVKM. This CDR3 is built from 15 residues. Deletions cut 5 bases from V and 8 bases from J, with 16 bases between. The CDR3 DNA sequence: TGTGCCAGCAGTACCGTGGGGGGGGCCGATTCACCCCTCCACTTT. Residues: CASSTVGGADSPLHF. Filled out from reference TRBV28 and TRBJ1-6, the complete variable domain reads DVKVTQSSRYLVKRTGEKVFLECVQDMDHENMFWYRQDPGLGLRLIYFSYDVKMKEKGDIPEGYSVSREKKERFSLILESASTNQTSMYLCASSTVGGADSPLHFGNGTRLTVT.

This clone was seen more than once but under ten times. Other DNA sequences of this sample code for an identical CDR3. The chain is built from TRBV28 and TRBJ2-7; no clear D gene. The length of the CDR3 is 12 residues. V dropped 4 bases and J dropped 3 bases, with 7 bases sitting between them. CDR1 and CDR2 (germline): MDHEN, SYDVKM. The CDR3 DNA follows: TGTGCCAGCAGTTCCCGCCTCTACGAGCAGTACTTC. Amino acids: CASSSRLYEQYF.

This chain uses TRBV28 with TRBJ2-5; 8 nucleotides match TRBD1. V trimming: 8 bases; J trimming: 4 bases; junction bases outside the gene matches: 3. Germline-derived CDR1 and CDR2 are MDHEN and SYDVKM. The CDR3 runs 12 residues. CDR3 protein: CASQGARETQYF. The CDR3 DNA sequence: TGTGCCAGCCAGGGGGCGAGAGAGACCCAGTACTTC.

A note on this clone: In the same sample, other DNA sequences code for this CDR3. The J gene is TRBJ1-1, the V gene TRBV9; weak D call: TRBD1 (6 bases). V lost 0 bases and J 2 bases, leaving 11 bases between the germline ends. The CDR3 length is 15 residues. From germline, CDR1 is SGDLS and CDR2 YYNGEE. Here the CDR3 reads CASSVVGQTNTEAFF. Written as DNA, the CDR3 is TGTGCCAGCAGCGTAGTAGGACAGACAAACACTGAAGCTTTCTTT.

The chain joins TRBV11-3 to TRBJ2-5; D is undetermined. Trimming stripped 5 bases from V and 0 bases from J, with 10 bases between. The germline V gene encodes CDR1 SGHNT and CDR2 YENEEA. The CDR3 consists of 14 residues. CDR3 sequence: CASSGQADQETQYF. The CDR3 DNA reads TGTGCCAGCAGCGGCCAGGCAGACCAAGAGACCCAGTACTTC.

The V call is TRBV28, the J call TRBJ1-1, with TRBD1 matching over 11 bases. V lost 2 bases to trimming and J lost 10 bases; unmatched junction nucleotides: 9. CDR1 MDHEN and CDR2 SYDVKM come from the germline V gene. The CDR3 consists of 15 residues. CDR3 residues: CASSLRGQGVFVAFF. The CDR3, as DNA: TGTGCCAGCAGTTTACGGGGACAGGGGGTATTTGTAGCTTTCTTT.

For this clone: The identical CDR3 is also encoded by other nucleotide sequences in the sample. The rearrangement links TRBV20-1 to TRBJ2-1, with D possibly being TRBD2 (6 bases). This CDR3 contains 11 residues. CDR1 and CDR2 from the germline V gene are DFQATT and SNEGSKA (reference sequence). Trimming took off 3 bases at V and 6 bases at J, with 6 bases between the two ends. CDR3: CSARGGNEQFF. The CDR3, as DNA: TGCAGTGCTAGGGGGGGCAATGAGCAGTTCTTC.

The chain couples TRBV30 to TRBJ1-2; D is possibly TRBD1 (6 bases). The CDR3 runs 13 residues. CDR1 is GTSNPN and CDR2 is SVGIG in the germline V gene (reference sequence). The ends were cut back, 1 base at V and 8 bases at J, with 14 bases in the middle. The CDR3: CAWSGGQGHGYTF. The CDR3 bases are TGTGCCTGGAGTGGGGGGCAGGGTCACGGCTACACCTTC.

The V and J genes are TRBV5-1 and TRBJ2-3, with TRBD1 matching over 12 bases. Germline-derived CDR1 and CDR2 are SGHRS and YFSETQ. V was clipped by 0 bases and J by 5 bases; unmatched bases: 4. The CDR3 contains 16 residues. CDR3 sequence reads: CASSLGDRGRLDTQYF. The CDR3 nucleotides read TGCGCCAGCAGCTTGGGGGACAGGGGGCGCCTAGATACGCAGTATTTT.

J is TRBJ2-1 and V is TRBV5-1, with D perhaps matching TRBD2 (6 bases). With 7 bases removed from V and 2 bases from J, the gap between germline ends came to 19 bases. This CDR3 region has 16 residues. Germline V gives CDR1 SGHRS, CDR2 YFSETQ. The CDR3: CASAPVEGAAYNEQFF. The CDR3 DNA reads TGCGCCAGCGCCCCTGTGGAGGGCGCTGCCTACAATGAGCAGTTCTTC. Together with reference TRBV5-1 and TRBJ2-1, the CDR3 gives the full variable domain: KAGVTQTPRYLIKTRGQQVTLSCSPISGHRSVSWYQQTPGQGLQFLFEYFSETQRNKGNFPGRFSGRQFSNSRSEMNVSTLELGDSALYLCASAPVEGAAYNEQFFGPGTRLTVL.

This chain connects TRBV19 to TRBJ2-7, with D possibly matching TRBD2 (5 bases). The germline gives CDR1 LNHDA, CDR2 SQIVND (reference sequence). V shed 1 base and J shed 3 bases, with 10 bases lying between them. This CDR3 is built from 14 residues. The CDR3 DNA is TGTGCCAGTAGTATAGTTCCCGGGGACTACGAGCAGTACTTC. It codes for CASSIVPGDYEQYF.

The J gene is TRBJ2-3, the V gene TRBV28; 12 positions agree with TRBD2. This CDR3 is built from 17 residues. Trimming removed 5 bases from V and 2 bases from J; junction bases left unmatched: 8. Per the germline V gene, CDR1 is MDHEN and CDR2 is SYDVKM. The CDR3 sequence is CASSVLAGGSPTDTQYF. In nucleotides, the CDR3 is TGTGCCAGCAGTGTACTAGCGGGAGGCTCCCCCACAGATACGCAGTATTTT.

In its sample, this clone was seen a few times. The chain recombines TRBV30 with TRBJ1-1; the D gene is possibly TRBD1 (5 bases). Trimming cost V 5 bases and J 6 bases, with 10 bases left between them. The CDR3 runs 11 residues. Germline V gene data show CDR1 as GTSNPN and CDR2 as SVGIG (reference sequence). CDR3 bases: TGTGCCTGGGGGGGGATGGCTGAAGCTTTCTTT. As protein: CAWGGMAEAFF.

This chain uses TRBV9 with TRBJ1-4; possibly TRBD1 for D (6 bases). V shed 0 bases and J shed 8 bases, with 14 bases lying between them. The CDR3 length is 15 residues. CDR1 is SGDLS and CDR2 is YYNGEE in the germline V gene. Here the CDR3 DNA reads TGTGCCAGCAGCGTAGGTTTGACAGGTCGGGAAAAACTGTTTTTT. Amino acid sequence: CASSVGLTGREKLFF.

This chain connects TRBV28 to TRBJ2-3, with TRBD2 matching 11 bases. Germline CDR1 is MDHEN and CDR2 is SYDVKM. The CDR3 extends over 16 amino acids. The J segment lost 5 bases and the V segment lost 4 bases, leaving 8 bases of the junction unmatched. Here the CDR3 DNA reads TGTGCCAGCAGTTCCCAGCTAGCGGGAGGCATAGATACGCAGTATTTT. This gives the protein CASSSQLAGGIDTQYF. Filled out from reference TRBV28 and TRBJ2-3, the complete variable domain reads DVKVTQSSRYLVKRTGEKVFLECVQDMDHENMFWYRQDPGLGLRLIYFSYDVKMKEKGDIPEGYSVSREKKERFSLILESASTNQTSMYLCASSSQLAGGIDTQYFGPGTRLTVL.

The V and J genes are TRBV2 and TRBJ1-2; D is uncertain. V lost 8 bases and J 8 bases, leaving 18 bases between the germline ends. Germline V gene lookup returns CDR1 SNHLY and CDR2 FYNNEI. The CDR3 runs 13 residues. CDR3 in amino acids: CASSGLPEGGYTF. In nucleotides, the CDR3 is TGTGCCAGCTCAGGACTTCCGGAAGGGGGCTACACCTTC.